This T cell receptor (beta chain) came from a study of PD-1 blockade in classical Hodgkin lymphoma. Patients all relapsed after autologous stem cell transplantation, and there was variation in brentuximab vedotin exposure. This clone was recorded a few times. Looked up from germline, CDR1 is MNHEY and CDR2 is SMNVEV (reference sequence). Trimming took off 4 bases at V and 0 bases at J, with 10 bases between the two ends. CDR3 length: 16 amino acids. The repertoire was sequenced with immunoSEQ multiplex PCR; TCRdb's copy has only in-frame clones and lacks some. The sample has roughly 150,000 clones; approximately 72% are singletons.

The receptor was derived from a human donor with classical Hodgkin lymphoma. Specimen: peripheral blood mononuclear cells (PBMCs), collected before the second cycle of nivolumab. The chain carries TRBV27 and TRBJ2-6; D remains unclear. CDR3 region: CASSSPPGSGANVLTF. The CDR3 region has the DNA TGTGCCAGCAGTTCCCCCCCCGGCTCTGGGGCCAACGTCCTGACTTTC.